This is a list of T cell receptor beta chains from one sample in a study of T cells in Graves' hyperthyroidism and ophthalmopathy. TCRdb itself ran the multiplex PCR reads through MiXCR, one entry per CDR3 protein. The table lists hundreds of thousands of distinct CDR3 sequences, 35% to 40% of them singletons. The sequenced sample was blood. Receptor source: a man in his late teens or twenties with Graves' hyperthyroidism. Each CDR3 is given with its conserved first and last residue. D genes are given only for firm matches. Not all rows give a size; the values are once, few, many and, for expanded clones, a class.

>few|TRBJ1-1|TRBD1|TRBV7-9
CASSPGGAAEAFF
TGTGCCAGCAGCCCAGGGGGCGCGGCTGAAGCTTTCTTT
>.|TRBJ2-5|.|TRBV6-1
CASSEVSGTQYF
TGTGCCAGCAGTGAAGTATCAGGGACCCAGTACTTC
>few|TRBJ2-2|.|TRBV19
CASSIVAGRVPGELFF
TGTGCCAGTAGTATAGTAGCAGGGCGGGTCCCCGGGGAGCTGTTTTTT
>.|TRBJ2-5|.|TRBV7-8
CASSFWVPGSGTQYF
TGTGCCAGCAGCTTTTGGGTGCCCGGCTCCGGGACCCAGTACTTC
>.|TRBJ1-3|TRBD1|TRBV19
CASSKTGVTGNTIYF
TGTGCCAGTAGTAAGACAGGGGTCACCGGAAACACCATATATTTT
>.|TRBJ2-5|.|TRBV7-9
CASSLDASQETQYF
TGTGCCAGCAGCTTAGATGCTAGCCAGGAGACCCAGTACTTC
>.|TRBJ1-5|.|TRBV5-5
CASSLGHDNQPQHF
TGTGCCAGCAGCTTGGGACATGACAATCAGCCCCAGCATTTT
>.|TRBJ2-3|.|TRBV2
CASTEVAGTDTQYF
TGTGCCAGCACCGAGGTCGCCGGCACAGATACGCAGTATTTT
>.|TRBJ2-7|TRBD1|TRBV25-1
CASRLDGTGTYEQYF
TGTGCCAGCAGGCTTGACGGGACAGGGACCTACGAGCAGTACTTC
>.|TRBJ2-3|TRBD2|TRBV7-2
CASSSKLAGRDTQYF
TGTGCCAGCAGCTCGAAACTAGCGGGAAGGGATACGCAGTATTTT
>many|TRBJ2-7|.|TRBV29-1
CSVVAESSYEQYF
TGCAGCGTTGTGGCCGAGAGCTCCTACGAGCAGTACTTC
>few|TRBJ1-2|.|TRBV9
CASSPTTGGFSGGYTF
TGTGCCAGCAGCCCCACCACGGGGGGTTTCTCCGGGGGCTACACCTTC